This T cell receptor (beta chain) is from a study of cytomegalovirus exposure and HLA in healthy donors. Regarding donors, all were healthy bone marrow donors. The germline V gene encodes CDR1 SGDLS and CDR2 YYNGEE. V gave up 0 bases and J gave up 6 bases, with 12 bases separating them. The CDR3 totals 14 residues. PCR used 60 Vbeta primers and 13 Jbeta primers. Profiling relied on immunoSEQ multiplex PCR, and the TCRdb table lists in-frame clones only, not all of them. Here the sample table reports around 76,000 clones. The J gene is TRBJ1-1, the V gene TRBV9; D is perhaps TRBD1 (6 bases). The sample comprised PBMCs. This clonotype was sampled from a boy between 5 and 17 years old in good health and CMV-seronegative. CDR3 DNA sequence: TGTGCCAGCAGCGTAGGGTCAGGGGTCGCTGAAGCTTTCTTT. Protein sequence: CASSVGSGVAEAFF.